The 4 T cell receptor beta chains given below trace back to one sample, sequenced in a study of blood T cell repertoires in COVID-19 (dated by TCRdb to 2020 to 2021). Library generation was performed with the immunoSEQ multiplex PCR assay. TCRdb limited this immuneACCESS table to in-frame rearrangements with V and J called. A share of clones is missing; checked studies link under half to unresolved V genes, and the rest is unexplained. For this sample the table gives about 150,000 clones, of which approximately 84% were detected only once. Of the sample, 2.5% to 3% falls within the top ten clones. The source material was peripheral blood. The origin of the receptors is a woman aged 80 or over with COVID-19, enrolled during active disease.

The chain has TRBV15 and TRBJ1-5; TRBD1 might be the D (6 bases). This CDR3 region has 15 residues. Germline assignment: CDR1 LNHNV and CDR2 YYDKDF (reference sequence). Trimming left V 0 bases short and J 4 bases short, with 10 bases between. The CDR3 DNA reads TGTGCCACCAGCAGAGATCTAGGGGGTAATCAGCCCCAGCATTTT. Its protein product is CATSRDLGGNQPQHF.

This clone has only a few counts. This chain links TRBV29-1 with TRBJ1-2; tentatively, D is TRBD1 (6 bases). The germline V gene has CDR1 SQVTM and CDR2 ANQGSEA. This CDR3 has 13 amino acids. V was clipped by 5 bases and J by 7 bases, with 17 bases between them. CDR3 region: CSVPVGGAGGYTF. The CDR3, as DNA: TGCAGCGTTCCCGTAGGGGGGGCAGGTGGCTACACCTTC.

The V and J genes are TRBV25-1 and TRBJ2-5; 12 positions agree with TRBD2. In germline, CDR1 is MGHDK, CDR2 SYGVNS. The CDR3 sequence is 14 residues long. J lost 4 bases, V lost 6 bases, and 3 bases had no gene match. The chain's CDR3 is CASSLAGGRETQYF. The CDR3 nucleotides read TGTGCCAGCAGCCTAGCGGGAGGGCGAGAGACCCAGTACTTC.

CDR3 region: CASSWGQVTEAFF. The DNA of the CDR3 is TGTGCCAGCAGCTGGGGACAGGTCACTGAAGCTTTCTTT. The chain is built from TRBV3-1 (or the pseudogene TRBV3-2) and TRBJ1-1; the match to TRBD1 covers 8 bases. J lost 4 bases, V lost 5 bases, and 3 bases had no gene match. Germline CDR1 reads LGHDT; CDR2 reads YNNKEL (reference sequence). The CDR3 length is 13 residues.